This entry lists 30 T cell receptor beta chains sequenced from one sample in a study of technical replicates of blood from several donors. The table came from immunoSEQ multiplex PCR; TCRdb's copy has only in-frame clones and leaves some out. This sample yields 80,000 to 95,000 clones, of which around 96% are seen a single time; roughly 0.39% belongs to the top ten. The sequencing input was T cells isolated from PBMCs. These receptors were taken from a human donor in good health.

This rearrangement joins TRBV21-1 to TRBJ2-1; TRBD1, as called in the table, went unchecked against the DNA. TRBV21-1 is a listed pseudogene. This CDR3 is 13 amino acids long. For the CDR3, the DNA is TGTGCCAGCAGCAAATGGCCAGTCCGCGAGCAGTTCTTC. This encodes CASSKWPVREQFF.

This chain uses TRBV9 with TRBJ2-2, with no clear D. The CDR3 sequence is 15 residues long. V lost 0 bases and J lost 0, with 6 bases in between. Germline CDR1 and CDR2: SGDLS and YYNGEE. CDR3 nucleotides: TGTGCCAGCAGCGTAGCAACAGCGAACACCGGGGAGCTGTTTTTT. This gives the protein CASSVATANTGELFF.

The chain links TRBV7-3 to TRBJ2-1; 7 bases are shared with TRBD2. The V gene's germline CDR1 is SGHTA and CDR2 FQGTGA. The CDR3 loop spans 15 amino acids. V lost 5 bases and J lost 7; bases outside the gene matches: 11. The CDR3 coding sequence is TGTGCCAGCAGCCTCGGACTAGGAGGGATTAATGAGCAGTTCTTC. The encoded protein is CASSLGLGGINEQFF.

The chain has TRBV2 and TRBJ1-2; D is unresolved. The germline gives CDR1 SNHLY, CDR2 FYNNEI. The CDR3 is 13 amino acids. The V end was cut by 3 bases, the J end by 4 bases, with 9 bases between. This chain's CDR3 is CASSDTDFYGYTF. CDR3 nucleotides: TGTGCCAGCAGTGATACAGATTTCTATGGCTACACCTTC.

This rearrangement joins TRBV10-3 to TRBJ2-3; maybe TRBD1 (5 bases). The CDR3 extends over 14 amino acids. Germline CDR1 ENHRY, CDR2 SYGVKD. Trimming left V 10 bases short and J 0 bases short, with 14 bases between. This CDR3 is CATKYQGSTDTQYF. The CDR3, as DNA: TGTGCCACCAAATATCAGGGCAGCACAGATACGCAGTATTTT.

This CDR3 is CASRVGLRMETQYF. In DNA form, the CDR3 reads TGTGCCAGCAGGGTGGGACTGCGGATGGAGACCCAGTACTTC. The gene calls are TRBV6-6 and TRBJ2-5; TRBD2 might be the D (6 bases). Germline CDR1 is MNHNY and CDR2 is SVGAGI (reference sequence). Trimming removed 6 bases from V and 5 bases from J, with 16 bases in between. This CDR3 spans 14 amino acids.

This chain connects TRBV5-6 to TRBJ2-3; D uncertain. V dropped 4 bases and J dropped 1 base, with 22 bases sitting between them. CDR1 and CDR2 from the germline V gene are SGHDT and YYEEEE. The CDR3 is 18 amino acids. The CDR3 here is CASSPISPIRFRTDTQYF. CDR3 in DNA: TGTGCCAGCAGCCCCATTAGCCCGATACGGTTTCGCACAGATACGCAGTATTTT.

This clone was seen a few times. This sequence joins TRBV4-2 and TRBJ1-1; no reliable D call. The germline gives CDR1 LGHNA, CDR2 YNFKEQ. V shed 0 bases and J shed 0 bases, with 11 bases lying between them. There are 16 residues in the CDR3. The CDR3 nucleotides are TGTGCCAGCAGCCAAGATCTCCGTTTTATGAACACTGAAGCTTTCTTT. Residues: CASSQDLRFMNTEAFF.

This chain links TRBV9 with TRBJ1-2; no definite D call. CDR3 length: 14 amino acids. The V end lost 0 bases, the J end lost 2 bases, and 8 bases lay between the germline ends. The germline gives CDR1 SGDLS, CDR2 YYNGEE. CDR3 bases: TGTGCCAGCAGCGTAGGGCAGGCGAACTATGGCTACACCTTC. It is translated as CASSVGQANYGYTF. Full variable domain (missing parts from reference TRBV9 and TRBJ1-2): DSGVTQTPKHLITATGQRVTLRCSPRSGDLSVYWYQQSLDQGLQFLIQYYNGEERAKGNILERFSAQQFPDLHSELNLSSLELGDSALYFCASSVGQANYGYTFGSGTRLTVV.

The V and J genes are TRBV28 and TRBJ2-1, with TRBD2 matching over 14 bases. Trimming cost V 1 base and J 8 bases; bases outside gene matches: 4. From germline, CDR1 is MDHEN and CDR2 SYDVKM. The CDR3 covers 16 residues. CDR3 sequence reads: CASSLLGTSGSYEQFF. The CDR3 coding sequence is TGTGCCAGCAGTTTATTGGGGACTAGCGGGAGCTATGAGCAGTTCTTC.

The rearrangement joins TRBV6-6 to TRBJ1-2, with a tentative D call TRBD1 (5 bases). Trimming took 8 bases from V and 5 from J, leaving 12 bases between them. The CDR3 totals 12 residues. Germline V gene data show CDR1 as MNHNY and CDR2 as SVGAGI (reference sequence). The CDR3 protein is CASEDTSYGYTF. As DNA, the CDR3 is TGTGCCAGCGAGGACACCTCTTATGGCTACACCTTC.

This chain uses TRBV2 with TRBJ2-1, with D possibly TRBD1 on 6 matching bases. V gave up 2 bases and J gave up 4 bases, with 15 bases separating them. The CDR3 length is 16 residues. Germline lookup yields CDR1 SNHLY and CDR2 FYNNEI. The DNA for the CDR3 is TGTGCCAGCAGTGAAACGATACAGGGTCGGTACAATGAGCAGTTCTTC. Its translation is CASSETIQGRYNEQFF. Complete variable domain (other parts from reference TRBV2 and TRBJ2-1): EPEVTQTPSHQVTQMGQEVILRCVPISNHLYFYWYRQILGQKVEFLVSFYNNEISEKSEIFDDQFSVERPDGSNFTLKIRSTKLEDSAMYFCASSETIQGRYNEQFFGPGTRLTVL.

The V call is TRBV18, the J call TRBJ2-3; TRBD2 aligns across 9 bases. The CDR3 sequence is 17 residues long. The trim removed 4 bases at V and 5 bases at J, leaving 13 bases unmatched. Germline CDR1 reads KGHSH; CDR2 reads LQKENI. The CDR3 nucleotides read TGTGCCAGCTCACGTTCTGGCGGGAGGGCCTCGGGAGATACGCAGTATTTT. Its protein product is CASSRSGGRASGDTQYF.

This clone has at least ten counts. The genes are TRBV19 and TRBJ1-1; 10 positions agree with TRBD1. The CDR3 is 16 residues long. The V gene's germline CDR1 is LNHDA and CDR2 SQIVND (reference sequence). V shed 1 base, J shed 3 bases, and the junction held 5 bases outside the gene matches. The CDR3 nucleotides are TGTGCCAGTAGTATAGGACAGGGGGCATTATACACTGAAGCTTTCTTT. As protein: CASSIGQGALYTEAFF.

The chain links TRBV11-2 to TRBJ1-1; 9 bases fit TRBD1. The CDR3 length is 14 residues. Germline V gene lookup returns CDR1 SGHAT and CDR2 FQNNGV. Trimming took 4 bases from V and 1 from J; bases not matched to a gene: 1. CDR3 loop: CASSWGQGNTEAFF. CDR3 DNA: TGTGCCAGCAGCTGGGGACAGGGGAACACTGAAGCTTTCTTT.

Only one count was recorded for this clone. The chain recombines TRBV7-6 with TRBJ2-7; the match to TRBD1 covers 7 bases. The CDR3 has 17 residues. Losses at the gene ends were 3 bases for V and 4 bases for J; bases not matched to a gene: 15. Germline lookup yields CDR1 SGHVS and CDR2 FNYEAQ. The CDR3 protein is CASSLEPRDRPLYEQYF. The CDR3 DNA follows: TGTGCCAGCAGCTTGGAGCCCCGGGACAGACCTCTTTACGAGCAGTACTTC.

The chain couples TRBV7-2 to TRBJ2-5; 10 bases agree with TRBD1. Germline loops: CDR1 SGHTA, CDR2 FQGNSA. The CDR3 length is 18 residues. Germline trimming cut 2 bases from V and 5 bases from J; bases unmatched to any gene: 14. The CDR3 bases are TGTGCCAGCAGCTTAACCCCACGGACAGGGGGGCTCAGGGAGACCCAGTACTTC. It yields the protein CASSLTPRTGGLRETQYF.

The chain employs TRBV11-1 and TRBJ2-7; 8 nucleotides agree with TRBD1. This CDR3 is 16 amino acids long. The V gene end was trimmed by 5 bases and the J gene end by 3 bases; junction bases not matched to a gene: 12. Per the germline V gene, CDR1 is SGHAT and CDR2 is FQDESV (reference sequence). Written as DNA, the CDR3 is TGTGCCAGCAGCACAGAGTCGGCAGGGGGCATCTACGAGCAGTACTTC. It translates to CASSTESAGGIYEQYF.

The chain links TRBV6-5 to TRBJ2-7; D is perhaps TRBD1 (6 bases). Trimming cost V 2 bases and J 6 bases, with 17 bases left between them. The CDR3 covers 15 residues. Germline CDR1 is MNHEY and CDR2 is SVGAGI. CDR3 nucleotides: TGTGCCAGCAGTTACGGGACATTTAAAAACGGCGAGCAGTACTTC. Amino acid sequence: CASSYGTFKNGEQYF.

The chain uses TRBV7-2 and TRBJ2-6; a possible D gene is TRBD1 (6 bases). The germline V gene encodes CDR1 SGHTA and CDR2 FQGNSA. The length of the CDR3 is 14 residues. V was pared by 6 bases and J by 6 bases, with 12 bases between. The CDR3 spells CASSLRGTANVLTF. In DNA, the CDR3 is TGTGCCAGCAGTCTCAGGGGAACGGCCAACGTCCTGACTTTC.

The chain uses TRBV9 and TRBJ2-3, with a possible D match to TRBD1 (5 bases). This CDR3 is built from 16 residues. Trimming removed 4 bases at V and 2 bases at J, with 17 bases between. Germline CDR1 SGDLS, CDR2 YYNGEE. The CDR3 reads CASSTRLSTVTDTQYF. CDR3 nucleotides: TGTGCCAGCAGCACCCGACTTTCGACAGTCACAGATACGCAGTATTTT.

The genes are TRBV10-3 and TRBJ1-3; D unresolved. Per germline, CDR1 ENHRY and CDR2 SYGVKD. The CDR3 spans 15 residues. V was shortened by 3 bases and J by 0 bases, with 9 bases between the two germline ends. This chain's CDR3 is CAISEIRSSGNTIYF. The DNA for the CDR3 is TGTGCCATCAGTGAAATTAGAAGCTCTGGAAACACCATATATTTT.

This chain joins TRBV28 and TRBJ1-1, with unresolved D. The germline V gene has CDR1 MDHEN and CDR2 SYDVKM. V was cut by 8 bases and J by 3 bases, with 13 bases left in between. The CDR3 has 13 residues. The CDR3 nucleotides read TGTGCCAGCGCCTCCTTTGCGGACACTGAAGCTTTCTTT. This sequence encodes CASASFADTEAFF.

This chain links TRBV4-2 with TRBJ2-1, with 9 bases lining up with TRBD2. The CDR3 runs 17 residues. V was pared by 0 bases and J by 5 bases, with 8 bases of the junction left unmatched. CDR1 and CDR2 (germline): LGHNA, YNFKEQ. CDR3: CASSQELEREADNEQFF. As DNA, the CDR3 is TGTGCCAGCAGCCAAGAGTTAGAGCGGGAGGCCGACAATGAGCAGTTCTTC.

The chain carries TRBV6-5 and TRBJ2-1; D perhaps matches TRBD2 (5 bases). The CDR3 contains 15 residues. Trimming shortened V by 3 bases and J by 6 bases, and 15 bases separated the two germline ends. Germline V gene lookup returns CDR1 MNHEY and CDR2 SVGAGI. The CDR3 loop is CASSYMGERFNEQFF. CDR3 nucleotide sequence: TGTGCCAGCAGTTATATGGGAGAACGGTTCAATGAGCAGTTCTTC.

The chain has TRBV7-3 and TRBJ1-2; D uncertain. Germline values: CDR1 SGHTA, CDR2 FQGTGA. The CDR3 extends over 13 amino acids. V was pared by 5 bases and J by 1 base, with 8 bases between. The CDR3 nucleotides are TGTGCCAGCAGCCCCAGGAATAACTATGGCTACACCTTC. Translating gives CASSPRNNYGYTF.

The chain carries TRBV7-2 and TRBJ2-1; D may be TRBD2 (5 bases). Germline CDR1 SGHTA, CDR2 FQGNSA. V was clipped by 3 bases and J by 4 bases, with 13 bases between them. CDR3 length equals 15 residues. The CDR3 loop is CASSFDSGSYNEQFF. CDR3 sequence (DNA): TGTGCCAGCAGCTTCGACTCGGGGTCGTACAATGAGCAGTTCTTC. Full variable domain (outside the CDR3, taken from reference TRBV7-2 and TRBJ2-1): GAGVSQSPSNKVTEKGKDVELRCDPISGHTALYWYRQSLGQGLEFLIYFQGNSAPDKSGLPSDRFSAERTGGSVSTLTIQRTQQEDSAVYLCASSFDSGSYNEQFFGPGTRLTVL.

The chain has TRBV9 and TRBJ2-1; 8 bases align to TRBD2. The CDR3 contains 14 residues. Germline-derived CDR1 and CDR2 are SGDLS and YYNGEE. Trimming at V came to 3 bases and at J to 8 bases, leaving 7 bases not matched to a gene. Here the CDR3 DNA reads TGTGCCAGCAGCGCTACCGGGACTAGGGATGAGCAGTTCTTC. Amino acids: CASSATGTRDEQFF.

The genes are TRBV7-9 and TRBJ1-4; 7 bases agree with TRBD1. Per the germline V gene, CDR1 is SEHNR and CDR2 is FQNEAQ (reference sequence). Trimming removed 3 bases from V and 8 bases from J; junction bases left unmatched: 6. The CDR3 totals 14 residues. CDR3 DNA sequence: TGTGCCAGCAGCTTGGGACAGTTCATCGAAAAACTGTTTTTT. Protein: CASSLGQFIEKLFF.

The J gene is TRBJ2-7, the V gene TRBV6-5; a possible D gene is TRBD2 (6 bases). The CDR3 spans 16 residues. The germline CDR1 and CDR2 sequences are MNHEY and SVGAGI. V was shortened by 0 bases and J by 1 base, with 13 bases between the two germline ends. The CDR3 DNA sequence: TGTGCCAGCAGTTACTCTATCGGGAGAAGTTCCTACGAGCAGTACTTC. It specifies CASSYSIGRSSYEQYF.